Following are 10 T cell receptor beta chains from one sample sequenced in a study of blood T cell repertoires in COVID-19. Assay: immunoSEQ multiplex PCR; the TCRdb copy retains only in-frame clones and omits some. The sample includes approximately 120,000 clones, approximately 87% of them seen just once. The sample was peripheral blood. Receptor source: a woman aged 55-70 years with acute or convalescent COVID-19.

V and J are TRBV7-3 and TRBJ2-5; 11 bases agree with TRBD2. Germline V gene data show CDR1 as SGHTA and CDR2 as FQGTGA. This CDR3 has 16 amino acids. V was pared by 2 bases and J by 5 bases, with 7 bases of the junction left unmatched. The CDR3 coding sequence is TGTGCCAGCAGCTTAGGGACTAGCGGAGCCCCGGAGACCCAGTACTTC. Amino acid sequence: CASSLGTSGAPETQYF.

The rearrangement joins TRBV3-1 (or the pseudogene TRBV3-2) to TRBJ2-1; TRBD2 aligns across 11 bases. Germline V CDR1 and CDR2: LGHDT, YNNKEL (reference sequence). This CDR3 is built from 15 residues. The junction had 4 bases not matched to a gene; V was cut back by 0 bases and J by 9 bases. The CDR3 reads CASSQELAGVSEQFF. Written as DNA, the CDR3 is TGTGCCAGCAGCCAAGAACTAGCGGGGGTTAGTGAGCAGTTCTTC.

The CDR3 DNA is TGCAGCGTTGGGACAAGTTTCGGGGCTTTCTTT. This encodes CSVGTSFGAFF. The rearrangement links TRBV29-1 to TRBJ1-1; the D gene is possibly TRBD1 (5 bases). Germline-derived CDR1 and CDR2 are SQVTM and ANQGSEA. The CDR3 spans 11 residues. The V and J ends lost 4 bases and 11 bases respectively, with 14 bases between them.

This clone has just one count. The chain links TRBV19 to TRBJ1-1, with a weak D call TRBD1 (5 bases). This CDR3 comprises 15 residues. The V and J ends lost 3 bases and 1 base respectively, with 12 bases between them. The germline gives CDR1 LNHDA, CDR2 SQIVND (reference sequence). CDR3 sequence (DNA): TGTGCCAGTAGTATCGCCGGACACCCGAACACTGAAGCTTTCTTT. This translates into CASSIAGHPNTEAFF.

The chain joins TRBV27 to TRBJ2-5, with 7 positions matching TRBD2. V trimming: 6 bases; J trimming: 3 bases; junction bases outside the gene matches: 10. This CDR3 is built from 15 residues. Germline V gene lookup returns CDR1 MNHEY and CDR2 SMNVEV (reference sequence). CDR3 amino acids: CASRGSGTLEETQYF. In DNA, the CDR3 is TGTGCCAGCAGGGGGAGCGGGACTCTTGAAGAGACCCAGTACTTC.

This chain uses TRBV29-1 with TRBJ1-4; D is possibly TRBD1 (6 bases). Trimming removed 4 bases from V and 0 bases from J, with 12 bases in between. The germline V gene has CDR1 SQVTM and CDR2 ANQGSEA. The CDR3 contains 15 residues. CDR3 DNA: TGCAGCGTTGGCTCGGACAGCACAACTAATGAAAAACTGTTTTTT. Translated, it gives CSVGSDSTTNEKLFF. The full variable domain, its missing parts supplied by reference TRBV29-1 and TRBJ1-4, is SAVISQKPSRDICQRGTSLTIQCQVDSQVTMMFWYRQQPGQSLTLIATANQGSEATYESGFVIDKFPISRPNLTFSTLTVSNMSPEDSSIYLCSVGSDSTTNEKLFFGSGTQLSVL.

This chain links TRBV4-1 with TRBJ2-2; tentative D call: TRBD1 (6 bases). CDR1 and CDR2 from the germline V gene are MGHRA and YSYEKL. V lost 4 bases and J 0 bases, leaving 9 bases between the germline ends. The CDR3 is 15 residues long. CDR3 bases: TGCGCCAGCAGCCTAGGGACATCGAACACCGGGGAGCTGTTTTTT. Encoded protein: CASSLGTSNTGELFF.

The genes are TRBV7-9 and TRBJ1-1, with 9 bases fitting TRBD1. V lost 3 bases and J lost 7; bases outside the gene matches: 3. The germline CDR1 and CDR2 sequences are SEHNR and FQNEAQ (reference sequence). The CDR3 is 13 residues long. Here the CDR3 reads CASSLGTGIEAFF. CDR3 DNA: TGTGCCAGCAGCTTGGGGACAGGGATTGAAGCTTTCTTT.

The rearrangement joins TRBV3-1 (or the pseudogene TRBV3-2) to TRBJ1-2; 9 bases are a match to TRBD1. CDR3 length: 13 residues. The V segment lost 3 bases and the J segment 12 bases; nucleotides outside the gene matches: 8. The germline CDR1 and CDR2 sequences are LGHDT and YNNKEL (reference sequence). CDR3 in amino acids: CASSHRDGTGNTF. The CDR3 coding sequence is TGTGCCAGCAGCCACCGCGACGGGACAGGGAACACCTTC.

This chain connects TRBV5-6 to TRBJ1-3; 7 nucleotides line up with TRBD1. Germline CDR1 and CDR2: SGHDT and YYEEEE. CDR3 length: 14 amino acids. The V gene end was trimmed by 7 bases and the J gene end by 8 bases; junction bases not matched to a gene: 12. The CDR3 nucleotides read TGTGCCAGCCTCGCGGCAGGGGGAGACGACACCATATATTTT. This codes for CASLAAGGDDTIYF.